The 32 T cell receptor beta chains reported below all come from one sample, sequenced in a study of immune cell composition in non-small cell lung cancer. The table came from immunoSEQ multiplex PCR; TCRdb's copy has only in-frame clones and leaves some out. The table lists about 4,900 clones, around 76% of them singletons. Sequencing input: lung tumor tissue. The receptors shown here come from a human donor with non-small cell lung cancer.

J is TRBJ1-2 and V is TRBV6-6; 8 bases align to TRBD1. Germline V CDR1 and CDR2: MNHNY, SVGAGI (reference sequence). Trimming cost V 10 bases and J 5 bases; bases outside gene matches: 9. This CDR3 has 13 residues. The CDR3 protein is CATSAGQGYGYTF. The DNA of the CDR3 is TGTGCCACCTCCGCCGGACAGGGTTATGGCTACACCTTC.

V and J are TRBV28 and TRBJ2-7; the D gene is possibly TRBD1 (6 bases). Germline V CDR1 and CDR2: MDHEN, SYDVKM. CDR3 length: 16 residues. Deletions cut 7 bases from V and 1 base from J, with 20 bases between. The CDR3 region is CASMGAPGQGSYEQYF. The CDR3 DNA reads TGTGCCAGCATGGGGGCGCCGGGACAAGGATCCTACGAGCAGTACTTC.

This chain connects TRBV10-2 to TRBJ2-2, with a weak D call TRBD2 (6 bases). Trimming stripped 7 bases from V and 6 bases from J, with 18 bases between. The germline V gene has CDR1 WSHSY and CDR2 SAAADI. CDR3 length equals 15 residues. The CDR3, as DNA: TGCGCCAGCATCCCGGGGGTGGTTGGCTCCGGGGAGCTGTTTTTT. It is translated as CASIPGVVGSGELFF.

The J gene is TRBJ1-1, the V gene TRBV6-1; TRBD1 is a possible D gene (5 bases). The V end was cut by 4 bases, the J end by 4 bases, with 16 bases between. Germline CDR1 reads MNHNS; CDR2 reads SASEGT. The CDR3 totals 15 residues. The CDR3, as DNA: TGTGCCAGCAGTGCCCGGCGGGGGGTTAGCACTGAAGCTTTCTTT. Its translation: CASSARRGVSTEAFF.

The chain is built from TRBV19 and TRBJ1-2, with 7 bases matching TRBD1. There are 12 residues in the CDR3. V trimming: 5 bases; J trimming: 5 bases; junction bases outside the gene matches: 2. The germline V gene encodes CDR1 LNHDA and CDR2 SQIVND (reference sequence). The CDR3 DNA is TGTGCCAGTAGTCCGGGACAGTATGGCTACACCTTC. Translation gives CASSPGQYGYTF.

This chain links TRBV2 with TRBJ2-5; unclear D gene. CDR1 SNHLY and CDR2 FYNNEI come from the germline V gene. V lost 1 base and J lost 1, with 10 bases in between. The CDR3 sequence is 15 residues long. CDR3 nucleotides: TGTGCCAGCAGTGAAGGTTTGCCGGGCCAAGAGACCCAGTACTTC. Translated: CASSEGLPGQETQYF.

CDR3 region: CASSQNVGTSYGYTF. The CDR3 bases are TGCGCCAGCAGCCAGAACGTTGGCACCTCCTATGGCTACACCTTC. The chain carries TRBV4-3 and TRBJ1-2; no firm D call. V was shortened by 3 bases and J by 4 bases, with 15 bases between the two germline ends. Germline CDR1 and CDR2: LGHNA and YSLEER. The CDR3 extends over 15 amino acids.

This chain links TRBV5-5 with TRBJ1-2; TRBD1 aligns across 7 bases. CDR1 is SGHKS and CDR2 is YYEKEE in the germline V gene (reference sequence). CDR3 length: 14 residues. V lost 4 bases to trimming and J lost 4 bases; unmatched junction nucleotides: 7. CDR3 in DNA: TGTGCCAGCAGCCCTCTAGGGGGCGGCTATGGCTACACCTTC. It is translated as CASSPLGGGYGYTF. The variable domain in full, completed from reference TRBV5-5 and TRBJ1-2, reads DAGVTQSPTHLIKTRGQQVTLRCSPISGHKSVSWYQQVLGQGPQFIFQYYEKEERGRGNFPDRFSARQFPNYSSELNVNALLLGDSALYLCASSPLGGGYGYTFGSGTRLTVV.

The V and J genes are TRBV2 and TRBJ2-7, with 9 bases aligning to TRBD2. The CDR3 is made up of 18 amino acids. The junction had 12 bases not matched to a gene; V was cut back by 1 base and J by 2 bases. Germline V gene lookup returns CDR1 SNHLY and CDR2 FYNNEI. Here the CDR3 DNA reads TGTGCCAGCAGTGAAGGGTCCGTCGGGGCGGGAGGGCCCTACGAGCAGTACTTC. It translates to CASSEGSVGAGGPYEQYF. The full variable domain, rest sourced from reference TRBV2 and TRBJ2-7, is EPEVTQTPSHQVTQMGQEVILRCVPISNHLYFYWYRQILGQKVEFLVSFYNNEISEKSEIFDDQFSVERPDGSNFTLKIRSTKLEDSAMYFCASSEGSVGAGGPYEQYFGPGTRLTVT.

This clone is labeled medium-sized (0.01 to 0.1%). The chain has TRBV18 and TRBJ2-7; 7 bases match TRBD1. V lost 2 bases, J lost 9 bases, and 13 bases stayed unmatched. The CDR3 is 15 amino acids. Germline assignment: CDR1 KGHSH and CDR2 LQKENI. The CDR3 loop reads CASSPEDRLLRGQYF. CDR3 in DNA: TGTGCCAGCTCACCAGAGGACAGGCTCTTACGAGGGCAGTACTTC.

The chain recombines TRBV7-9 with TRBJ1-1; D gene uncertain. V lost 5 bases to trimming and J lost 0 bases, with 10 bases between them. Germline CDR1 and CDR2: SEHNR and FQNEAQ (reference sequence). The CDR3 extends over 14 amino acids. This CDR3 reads CASSPSIVNTEAFF. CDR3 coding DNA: TGTGCCAGCAGCCCTAGCATAGTGAACACTGAAGCTTTCTTT.

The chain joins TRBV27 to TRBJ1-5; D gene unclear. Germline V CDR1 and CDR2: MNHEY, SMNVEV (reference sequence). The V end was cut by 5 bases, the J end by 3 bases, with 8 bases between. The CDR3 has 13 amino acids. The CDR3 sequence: CASSLTINQPQHF. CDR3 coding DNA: TGTGCCAGCAGTCTTACAATCAATCAGCCCCAGCATTTT.

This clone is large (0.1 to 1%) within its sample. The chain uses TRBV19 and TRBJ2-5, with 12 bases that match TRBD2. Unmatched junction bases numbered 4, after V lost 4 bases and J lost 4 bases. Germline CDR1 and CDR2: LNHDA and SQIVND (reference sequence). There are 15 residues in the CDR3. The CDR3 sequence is CASSTTSGSLETQYF. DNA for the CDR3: TGTGCCAGTAGTACGACTAGCGGGAGTTTAGAGACCCAGTACTTC. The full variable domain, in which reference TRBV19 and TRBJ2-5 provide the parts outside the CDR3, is DGGITQSPKYLFRKEGQNVTLSCEQNLNHDAMYWYRQDPGQGLRLIYYSQIVNDFQKGDIAEGYSVSREKKESFPLTVTSAQKNPTAFYLCASSTTSGSLETQYFGPGTRLLVL.

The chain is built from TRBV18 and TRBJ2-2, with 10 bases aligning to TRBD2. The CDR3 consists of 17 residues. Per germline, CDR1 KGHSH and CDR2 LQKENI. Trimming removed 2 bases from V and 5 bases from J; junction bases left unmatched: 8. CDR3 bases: TGTGCCAGCTCACCAGCCAGCGGGAGGGCCGATACCGGGGAGCTGTTTTTT. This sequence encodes CASSPASGRADTGELFF.

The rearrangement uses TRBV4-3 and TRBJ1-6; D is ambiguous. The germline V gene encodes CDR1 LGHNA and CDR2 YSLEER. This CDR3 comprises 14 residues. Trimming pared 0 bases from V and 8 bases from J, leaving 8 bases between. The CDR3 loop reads CASSQDVTDSPLHF. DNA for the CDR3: TGCGCCAGCAGCCAAGATGTCACGGATTCACCCCTCCACTTT.

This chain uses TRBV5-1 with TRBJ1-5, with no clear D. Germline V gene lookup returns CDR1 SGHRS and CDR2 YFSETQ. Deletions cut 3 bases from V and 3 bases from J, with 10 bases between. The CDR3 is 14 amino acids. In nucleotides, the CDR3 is TGCGCCAGCAGCTCCGGGTCTGACAATCAGCCCCAGCATTTT. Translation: CASSSGSDNQPQHF. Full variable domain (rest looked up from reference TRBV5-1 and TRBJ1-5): KAGVTQTPRYLIKTRGQQVTLSCSPISGHRSVSWYQQTPGQGLQFLFEYFSETQRNKGNFPGRFSGRQFSNSRSEMNVSTLELGDSALYLCASSSGSDNQPQHFGDGTRLSIL.

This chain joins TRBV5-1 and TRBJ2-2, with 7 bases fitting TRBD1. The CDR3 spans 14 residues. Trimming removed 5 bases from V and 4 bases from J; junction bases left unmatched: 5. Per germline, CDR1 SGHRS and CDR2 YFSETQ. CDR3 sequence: CASSVSGGTGELFF. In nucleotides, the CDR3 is TGCGCCAGCAGTGTCTCAGGGGGCACCGGGGAGCTGTTTTTT.

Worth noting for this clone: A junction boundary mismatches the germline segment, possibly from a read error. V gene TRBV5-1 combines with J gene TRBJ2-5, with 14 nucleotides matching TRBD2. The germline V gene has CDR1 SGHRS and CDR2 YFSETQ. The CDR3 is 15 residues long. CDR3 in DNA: TGCGCCAGCAGCTGGACTAGCGGGGGGCGAGAGGCCCAGTACTTC. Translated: CASSWTSGGREAQYF.

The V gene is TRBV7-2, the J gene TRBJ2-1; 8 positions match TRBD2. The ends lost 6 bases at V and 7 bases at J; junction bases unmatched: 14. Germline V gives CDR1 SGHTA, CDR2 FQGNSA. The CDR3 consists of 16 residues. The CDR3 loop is CASSSDPGGLLNEQFF. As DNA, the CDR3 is TGTGCCAGCAGTTCTGACCCGGGGGGGCTCCTAAATGAGCAGTTCTTC.

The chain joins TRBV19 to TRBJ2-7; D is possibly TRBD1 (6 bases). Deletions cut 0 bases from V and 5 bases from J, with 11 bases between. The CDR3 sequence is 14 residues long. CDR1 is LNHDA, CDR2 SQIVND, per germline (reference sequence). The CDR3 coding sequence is TGTGCCAGTAGTATAGATCAGGGGTGGAACGAGCAGTACTTC. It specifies CASSIDQGWNEQYF.

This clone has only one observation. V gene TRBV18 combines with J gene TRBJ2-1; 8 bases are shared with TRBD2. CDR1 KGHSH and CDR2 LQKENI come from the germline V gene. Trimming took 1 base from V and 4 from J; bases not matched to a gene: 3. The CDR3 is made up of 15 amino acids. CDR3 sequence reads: CASSPRSSGYNEQFF. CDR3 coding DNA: TGTGCCAGCTCACCACGTTCTAGCGGGTACAATGAGCAGTTCTTC.

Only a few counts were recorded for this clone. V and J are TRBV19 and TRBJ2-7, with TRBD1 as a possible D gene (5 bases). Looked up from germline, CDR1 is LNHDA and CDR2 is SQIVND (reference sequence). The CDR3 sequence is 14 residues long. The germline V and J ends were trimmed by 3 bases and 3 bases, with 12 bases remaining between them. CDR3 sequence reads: CASSIQPDSYEQYF. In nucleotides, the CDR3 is TGTGCCAGTAGTATTCAACCCGACAGCTACGAGCAGTACTTC.

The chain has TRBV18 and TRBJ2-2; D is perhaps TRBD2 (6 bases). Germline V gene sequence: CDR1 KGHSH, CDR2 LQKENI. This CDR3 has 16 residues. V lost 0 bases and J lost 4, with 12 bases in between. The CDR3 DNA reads TGTGCCAGCTCACCACCGTCGGGGAGGACCACCGGGGAGCTGTTTTTT. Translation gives CASSPPSGRTTGELFF.

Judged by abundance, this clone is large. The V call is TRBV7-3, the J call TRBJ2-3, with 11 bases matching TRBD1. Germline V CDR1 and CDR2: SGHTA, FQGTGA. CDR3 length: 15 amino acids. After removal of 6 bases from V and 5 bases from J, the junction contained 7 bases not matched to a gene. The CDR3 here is CASSHGQGAGDTQYF. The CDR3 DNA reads TGTGCCAGCAGTCACGGACAGGGGGCCGGAGATACGCAGTATTTT.

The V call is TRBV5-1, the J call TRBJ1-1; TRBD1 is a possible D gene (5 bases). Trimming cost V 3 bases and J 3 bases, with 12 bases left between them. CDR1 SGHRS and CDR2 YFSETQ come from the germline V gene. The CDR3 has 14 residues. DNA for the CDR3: TGCGCCAGCAGCTCCGCCGGGGGGTACACTGAAGCTTTCTTT. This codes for CASSSAGGYTEAFF.

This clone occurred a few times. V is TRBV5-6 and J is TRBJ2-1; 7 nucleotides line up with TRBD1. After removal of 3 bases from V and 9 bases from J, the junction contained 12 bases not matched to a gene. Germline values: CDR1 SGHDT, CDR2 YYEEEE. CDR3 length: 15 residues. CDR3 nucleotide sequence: TGTGCCAGCAGCTCCGACAGGGCAATGATTCCTGAGCAGTTCTTC. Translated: CASSSDRAMIPEQFF.

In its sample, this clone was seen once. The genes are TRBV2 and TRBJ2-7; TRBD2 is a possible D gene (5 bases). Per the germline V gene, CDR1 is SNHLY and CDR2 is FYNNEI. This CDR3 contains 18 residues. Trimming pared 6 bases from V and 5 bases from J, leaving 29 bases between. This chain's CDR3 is CASSLNPPQDYTGDEQYF. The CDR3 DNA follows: TGTGCCAGCAGCCTAAACCCCCCTCAAGACTATACGGGCGACGAGCAGTACTTC.

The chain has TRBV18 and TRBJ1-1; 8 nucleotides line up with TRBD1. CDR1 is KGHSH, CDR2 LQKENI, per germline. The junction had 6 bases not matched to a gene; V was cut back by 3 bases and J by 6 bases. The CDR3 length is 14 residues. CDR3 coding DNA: TGTGCCAGCTCACCGAATACAGGGGGGGCTGAAGCTTTCTTT. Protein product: CASSPNTGGAEAFF.

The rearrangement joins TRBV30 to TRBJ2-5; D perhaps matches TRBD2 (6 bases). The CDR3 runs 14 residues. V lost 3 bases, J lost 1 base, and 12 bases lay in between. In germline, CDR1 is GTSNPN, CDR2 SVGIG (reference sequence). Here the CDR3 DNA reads TGTGCCTGGAGACAAGCGGGCCCCCAAGAGACCCAGTACTTC. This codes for CAWRQAGPQETQYF.

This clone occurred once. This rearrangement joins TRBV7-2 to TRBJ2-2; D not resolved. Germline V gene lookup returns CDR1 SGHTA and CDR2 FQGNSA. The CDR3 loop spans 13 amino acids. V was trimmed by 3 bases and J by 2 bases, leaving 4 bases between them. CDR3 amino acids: CASSFLNTGELFF. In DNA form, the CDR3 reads TGTGCCAGCAGCTTCCTTAACACCGGGGAGCTGTTTTTT.

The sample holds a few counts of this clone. The CDR3 here is CASTPSLAGWRRWEQFF. The CDR3 bases are TGTGCCAGTACCCCCTCACTAGCGGGATGGAGGCGATGGGAGCAGTTCTTC. This chain links TRBV19 with TRBJ2-1; 10 nucleotides match TRBD2. The germline CDR1 and CDR2 sequences are LNHDA and SQIVND (reference sequence). The trim removed 7 bases at V and 10 bases at J, leaving 19 bases unmatched. The CDR3 has 17 residues.

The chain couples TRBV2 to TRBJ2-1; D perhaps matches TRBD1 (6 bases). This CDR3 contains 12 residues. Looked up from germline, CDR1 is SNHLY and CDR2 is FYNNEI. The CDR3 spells CAHRDNYNEQFF. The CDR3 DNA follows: TGTGCTCACAGGGACAACTACAATGAGCAGTTCTTC.